This is a list of T cell receptor beta chains from one sample in a study of human T cells and chemical hapten exposure. TCRdb ran MiXCR on the RACE reads and lists one entry per CDR3 protein. The table lists 150,000 to 200,000 distinct CDR3 sequences, 20% to 25% of them singletons. Sequences were derived from whole blood, sampled in connection with sensitization to the hapten diphenylcyclopropenone (DPC). The receptors derive from a woman between 50 and 59 years old with alopecia areata. Some clones in this sample may be carry-over from other donors' samples. Each CDR3 is given with its conserved first and last residue. A D gene is named only where the DNA matches it firmly. Not every row has a clone size; where given, it reads once, few, many or a size class.

D	J	size	V	CDR3	DNA
TRBD2	TRBJ2-3	.	TRBV28	CASSSLPLAASTDTQYF	TGTGCCAGCAGTTCCTTACCACTAGCGGCTAGCACAGATACGCAGTATTTT
.	TRBJ2-3	.	TRBV5-1	CASSPLGASSADTQYF	TGCGCCAGCAGCCCCCTCGGGGCTAGCAGTGCAGATACGCAGTATTTT
TRBD1	TRBJ1-2	.	TRBV5-1	CASSLKGQGEYGYTF	TGCGCCAGCAGCTTGAAGGGACAGGGAGAATATGGCTACACCTTC
TRBD1	TRBJ2-1	.	TRBV5-1	CASSQGQGLYNEQFF	TGCGCCAGCAGCCAGGGACAGGGACTTTACAATGAGCAGTTCTTC
.	TRBJ2-5	.	TRBV29-1	CSVGEETQYF	TGCAGCGTTGGGGAAGAGACCCAGTACTTC
.	TRBJ1-2	.	TRBV4-2	CASSQDGQDGYTF	TGTGCCAGCAGCCAAGATGGGCAGGATGGCTACACCTTC
TRBD2	TRBJ2-1	few	TRBV4-2	CASSQDRASGRAREQFF	TGTGCCAGCAGCCAAGATCGAGCTAGCGGGAGGGCCAGAGAGCAGTTCTTC
.	TRBJ2-1	few	TRBV5-1	CASSSLGNEQFF	TGCGCCAGCAGCTCGCTCGGTAATGAGCAGTTCTTC
.	TRBJ1-1	few	TRBV29-1	CSVQESGLNTEAFF	TGCAGCGTACAAGAGTCCGGCCTGAACACTGAAGCTTTCTTT
.	TRBJ2-6	.	TRBV12-3/TRBV12-4	CASSFGGLGANVLTF	TGTGCCAGCAGTTTCGGGGGGCTCGGGGCCAACGTCCTGACTTTC
.	TRBJ2-5	.	TRBV20-1	CSAARNQETQYF	TGCAGTGCTGCCAGGAACCAAGAGACCCAGTACTTC
.	TRBJ2-3	.	TRBV7-2	CASSLVGGTVTDTQYF	TGTGCCAGCAGCTTAGTGGGCGGGACTGTAACAGATACGCAGTATTTT
.	TRBJ1-1	.	TRBV15	CATSRDFNTEAFF	TGTGCCACCAGCAGAGATTTCAACACTGAAGCTTTCTTT
.	TRBJ2-1	.	TRBV7-6	CASSRPRDEQFF	TGTGCCAGCAGTCGCCCAAGGGATGAGCAGTTCTTC
TRBD1	TRBJ1-1	many	TRBV7-9	CASSRGTGGGTEAFF	TGTGCCAGCAGCCGAGGGACAGGGGGCGGCACTGAAGCTTTCTTT
.	TRBJ2-1	.	TRBV20-1	CSARALGGISYNEQFF	TGCAGTGCTAGAGCGCTAGGGGGTATTTCCTACAATGAGCAGTTCTTC
.	TRBJ1-6	.	TRBV12-3/TRBV12-4	CASSLEINSPLHF	TGTGCCAGCAGTCTGGAGATTAATTCACCCCTCCACTTT
.	TRBJ2-3	.	TRBV20-1	CSARDLVLDTQYF	TGCAGTGCACGGGACCTAGTGTTGGATACGCAGTATTTT
TRBD1	TRBJ2-1	few	TRBV28	CASSLAGGPLEQFF	TGTGCCAGCAGTTTAGCAGGGGGCCCCCTTGAGCAGTTCTTC
.	TRBJ1-1	many	TRBV11-2	CASSLIGETEAFF	TGTGCCAGCAGCTTAATAGGTGAAACGGAAGCTTTCTTT
TRBD1	TRBJ2-3	few	TRBV7-2	CASSLWDRGADTQYF	TGTGCCAGCAGCTTATGGGACAGGGGTGCGGATACGCAGTATTTT
.	TRBJ1-6	.	TRBV7-3	CASRSGTPGSPLHF	TGTGCCAGCCGTTCCGGGACGCCCGGTTCACCCCTCCACTTT
.	TRBJ2-3	.	TRBV6-2/TRBV6-3	CASSYDPYTDTQYF	TGTGCCAGCAGTTACGACCCCTACACAGATACGCAGTATTTT
TRBD2	TRBJ2-7	.	TRBV9	CASSVDSGKNEQYF	TGTGCCAGCAGCGTAGATAGCGGGAAGAACGAGCAGTACTTC
.	TRBJ2-7	few	TRBV7-9	CASSRLSYEQYF	TGTGCCAGCAGTCGACTCTCCTACGAGCAGTACTTC
TRBD1	TRBJ2-7	.	TRBV10-3	CAISEYRDRDYEQYF	TGTGCCATCAGTGAGTACCGGGACAGGGACTACGAGCAGTACTTC
TRBD1	TRBJ2-3	.	TRBV29-1	CSVAGQLSTDTQYF	TGCAGCGTTGCGGGACAGCTTAGCACAGATACGCAGTATTTT
.	TRBJ2-5	few	TRBV27	CASSLQGWETQYF	TGTGCCAGCAGTTTACAGGGCTGGGAGACCCAGTACTTC
TRBD1	TRBJ2-3	.	TRBV20-1	CSARGTRGPTDTQYF	TGCAGTGCTAGGGGAACTAGGGGGCCCACAGATACGCAGTATTTT
.	TRBJ1-2	few	TRBV14	CASSQEQDHGYTF	TGTGCCAGCAGCCAAGAACAGGATCATGGCTACACCTTC
.	TRBJ1-3	many	TRBV2	CASRGNTIYF	TGTGCCAGCAGAGGAAACACCATATATTTT